Presented here are 15 T cell receptor beta chains from one specimen sequenced in a study of cytomegalovirus exposure and HLA in healthy donors. Sequencing used immunoSEQ multiplex PCR; TCRdb keeps in-frame clones, though not all of them. This sample yields roughly 130,000 clones, of which approximately 90% are seen a single time; 5.5% to 7% belongs to the top ten. The sample consisted of PBMCs. The source is a woman in her thirties in good health and CMV-seropositive.

The chain employs TRBV6-5 and TRBJ2-1; 13 positions agree with TRBD2. This CDR3 comprises 15 residues. V was pared by 5 bases and J by 2 bases, with 0 bases of the junction left unmatched. Germline-derived CDR1 and CDR2 are MNHEY and SVGAGI. CDR3 in DNA: TGTGCCAGCAGTACTAGCGGGAGGGCCTACAATGAGCAGTTCTTC. This gives the protein CASSTSGRAYNEQFF.

This chain connects TRBV5-1 to TRBJ1-2; D may be TRBD1 (6 bases). Deletions cut 3 bases from V and 5 bases from J, with 14 bases between. Germline loops: CDR1 SGHRS, CDR2 YFSETQ. The CDR3 totals 14 residues. CDR3 sequence (DNA): TGCGCCAGCAGCTCAGAACAGGGTATATATGGCTACACCTTC. Its protein is CASSSEQGIYGYTF.

This rearrangement joins TRBV7-9 to TRBJ1-6, with a weak D call TRBD1 (6 bases). Trimming cost V 5 bases and J 12 bases, with 11 bases left between them. This CDR3 has 12 residues. Germline assignment: CDR1 SEHNR and CDR2 FQNEAQ (reference sequence). The CDR3 DNA reads TGTGCCAGCAGCGTCATGACAGGACCCCTCCACTTT. It encodes CASSVMTGPLHF.

This clone has just one count. CDR3 in DNA: TGCGCCAGCAGCTTGGGCACAGGGGTTACAGGGTACGAGCAGTACTTC. Translation: CASSLGTGVTGYEQYF. This chain uses TRBV5-1 with TRBJ2-7, with TRBD1 matching 7 bases. Losses at the gene ends were 0 bases for V and 4 bases for J; bases not matched to a gene: 10. Germline values: CDR1 SGHRS, CDR2 YFSETQ. The CDR3 extends over 16 amino acids.

The chain employs TRBV28 and TRBJ2-5; D perhaps matches TRBD1 (5 bases). Trimming took 1 base from V and 9 from J, leaving 6 bases between them. This CDR3 has 11 amino acids. Germline lookup yields CDR1 MDHEN and CDR2 SYDVKM. CDR3 in amino acids: CASSLLGAQYF. CDR3 sequence (DNA): TGTGCCAGCAGTTTATTAGGGGCCCAGTACTTC.

The CDR3 spells CASLGTDTQYF. The DNA of the CDR3 is TGTGCCAGCTTAGGCACAGATACGCAGTATTTT. This chain links TRBV2 with TRBJ2-3; D unresolved. The CDR3 has 11 residues. V was cut by 8 bases and J by 1 base, with 4 bases left in between. Germline values: CDR1 SNHLY, CDR2 FYNNEI. The whole variable domain, remainder taken from reference TRBV2 and TRBJ2-3, is EPEVTQTPSHQVTQMGQEVILRCVPISNHLYFYWYRQILGQKVEFLVSFYNNEISEKSEIFDDQFSVERPDGSNFTLKIRSTKLEDSAMYFCASLGTDTQYFGPGTRLTVL.

The chain has TRBV28 and TRBJ2-7, with D tentatively TRBD1 (5 bases). Trimming pared 2 bases from V and 5 bases from J, leaving 10 bases between. Per germline, CDR1 MDHEN and CDR2 SYDVKM. The CDR3 has 13 residues. CDR3: CASSLASTDEQYF. Written as DNA, the CDR3 is TGTGCCAGCAGTTTAGCATCGACAGACGAGCAGTACTTC.

The chain uses TRBV5-1 and TRBJ2-5, with a weak D call TRBD1 (6 bases). CDR3 length: 14 amino acids. The V and J ends lost 4 bases and 5 bases respectively, with 15 bases between them. CDR1 and CDR2 from the germline V gene are SGHRS and YFSETQ. The DNA for the CDR3 is TGCGCCAGCAGCCTCCAGGGGTCGGGGGAGACCCAGTACTTC. This sequence encodes CASSLQGSGETQYF.

This clone was seen only a few times. V is TRBV5-1 and J is TRBJ2-3, with D uncertain. Germline-derived CDR1 and CDR2 are SGHRS and YFSETQ. The V gene lost 0 bases and the J gene lost 5 bases, with 4 bases spanning the gap. CDR3 length: 12 amino acids. The CDR3 DNA reads as TGCGCCAGCAGCTTGGACGGAGATACGCAGTATTTT. This translates into CASSLDGDTQYF.

The chain couples TRBV2 to TRBJ2-5; TRBD2 matches at 8 bases. This CDR3 region has 14 residues. V lost 7 bases to trimming and J lost 2 bases; unmatched junction nucleotides: 6. CDR1 and CDR2 (germline): SNHLY, FYNNEI. Written as DNA, the CDR3 is TGTGCCAGCACGTACGGGGGGGAACAAGAGACCCAGTACTTC. This sequence encodes CASTYGGEQETQYF.

The rearrangement uses TRBV7-2 and TRBJ2-1; 7 bases are a match to TRBD2. CDR3 size: 13 residues. Germline assignment: CDR1 SGHTA and CDR2 FQGNSA. J gave up 13 bases and V 4 bases, and 10 bases lay outside the gene matches. CDR3 in amino acids: CASSYSRGLPQFF. The CDR3 region has the DNA TGTGCCAGCAGCTACTCACGGGGACTACCACAGTTCTTC. The complete variable domain, with remaining parts taken from reference TRBV7-2 and TRBJ2-1, reads GAGVSQSPSNKVTEKGKDVELRCDPISGHTALYWYRQSLGQGLEFLIYFQGNSAPDKSGLPSDRFSAERTGGSVSTLTIQRTQQEDSAVYLCASSYSRGLPQFFGPGTRLTVL.

The J gene is TRBJ2-5, the V gene TRBV27, with 7 positions matching TRBD2. The J segment lost 7 bases and the V segment lost 5 bases, leaving 10 bases of the junction unmatched. CDR1 is MNHEY and CDR2 is SMNVEV in the germline V gene (reference sequence). This CDR3 is 14 amino acids long. The CDR3 here is CASSLLGGGWTQYF. The CDR3 DNA reads TGTGCCAGCAGTCTCCTCGGGGGAGGGTGGACCCAGTACTTC.

The chain links TRBV5-1 to TRBJ2-7; D is possibly TRBD2 (6 bases). Germline V gene data show CDR1 as SGHRS and CDR2 as YFSETQ. V lost 4 bases to trimming and J lost 2 bases, with 16 bases between them. The CDR3 spans 15 residues. The CDR3: CASSPSGTSPYEQYF. In DNA, the CDR3 is TGCGCCAGCAGCCCCTCCGGGACTTCCCCCTACGAGCAGTACTTC.

The chain links TRBV6-4 to TRBJ1-2; D is undetermined. The CDR3 is 15 residues long. V dropped 5 bases and J dropped 0 bases, with 13 bases sitting between them. CDR1 is MRHNA, CDR2 SNTAGT, per germline. The CDR3 DNA sequence: TGTGCCAGCAGTCCTCAGACGGGAGCTAACTATGGCTACACCTTC. This gives the protein CASSPQTGANYGYTF.

The genes are TRBV5-4 and TRBJ1-1; possible D gene TRBD1, 6 bases. This CDR3 comprises 11 residues. With 2 bases removed from V and 8 bases from J, the gap between germline ends came to 7 bases. Germline-derived CDR1 and CDR2 are SGHNT and YYREEE (reference sequence). Here the CDR3 DNA reads TGTGCCAGCAGCTTAGGACAGGAAGCTTTCTTT. The encoded protein is CASSLGQEAFF.